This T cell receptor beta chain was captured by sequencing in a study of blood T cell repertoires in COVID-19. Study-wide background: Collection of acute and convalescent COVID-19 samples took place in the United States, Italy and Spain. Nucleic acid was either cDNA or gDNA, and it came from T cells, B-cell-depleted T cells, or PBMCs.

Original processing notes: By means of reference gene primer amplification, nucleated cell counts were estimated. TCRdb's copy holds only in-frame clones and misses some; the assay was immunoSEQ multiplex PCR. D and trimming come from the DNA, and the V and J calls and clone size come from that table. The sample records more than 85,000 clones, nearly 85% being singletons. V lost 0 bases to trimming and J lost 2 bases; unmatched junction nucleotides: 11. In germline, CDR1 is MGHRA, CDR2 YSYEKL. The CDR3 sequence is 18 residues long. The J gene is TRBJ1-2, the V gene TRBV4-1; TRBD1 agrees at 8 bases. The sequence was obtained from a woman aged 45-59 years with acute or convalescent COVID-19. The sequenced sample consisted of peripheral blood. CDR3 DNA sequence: TGCGCCAGCAGCCAAGAAAGAAACAGGGGGTTAGAAAACTATGGCTACACCTTC. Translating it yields CASSQERNRGLENYGYTF.